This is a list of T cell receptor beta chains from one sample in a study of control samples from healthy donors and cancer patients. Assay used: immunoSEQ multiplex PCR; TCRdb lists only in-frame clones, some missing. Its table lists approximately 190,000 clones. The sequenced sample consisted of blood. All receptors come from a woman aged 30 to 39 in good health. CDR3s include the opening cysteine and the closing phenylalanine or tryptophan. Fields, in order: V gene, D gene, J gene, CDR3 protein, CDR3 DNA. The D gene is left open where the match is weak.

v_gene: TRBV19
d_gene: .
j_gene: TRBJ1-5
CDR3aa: CASSILVGPNQPQHF
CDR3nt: TGTGCCAGTAGTATTTTGGTTGGACCCAATCAGCCCCAGCATTTT

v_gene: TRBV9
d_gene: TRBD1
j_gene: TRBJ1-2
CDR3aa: CASGRGTGFYGYTF
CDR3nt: TGTGCCAGTGGGCGGGGGACAGGGTTTTATGGCTACACCTTC

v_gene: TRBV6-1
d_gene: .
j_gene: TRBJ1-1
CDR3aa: CASREDRRVNTEAFF
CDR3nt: TGTGCCAGCAGGGAAGATAGAAGGGTGAACACTGAAGCTTTCTTT

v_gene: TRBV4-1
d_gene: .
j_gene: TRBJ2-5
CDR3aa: CASSQDRDGWETQYF
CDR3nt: TGCGCCAGCAGCCAAGATCGGGACGGATGGGAGACCCAGTACTTC

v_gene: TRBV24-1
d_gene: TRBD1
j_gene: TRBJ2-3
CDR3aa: CATSPRDSNTDTQYF
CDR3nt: TGTGCCACCAGTCCCCGGGACAGCAACACAGATACGCAGTATTTT

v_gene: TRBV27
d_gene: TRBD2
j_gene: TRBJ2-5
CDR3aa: CASRMNPGLALSETQYF
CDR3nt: TGTGCCAGCAGGATGAACCCGGGACTAGCGCTTTCGGAGACCCAGTACTTC

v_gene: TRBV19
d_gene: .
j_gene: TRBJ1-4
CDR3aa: CASSVIAGTTNEKLFF
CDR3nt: TGTGCCAGTAGCGTAATCGCGGGAACAACTAATGAAAAACTGTTTTTT

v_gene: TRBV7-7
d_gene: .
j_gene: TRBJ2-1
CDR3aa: CASSLGGDEQFF
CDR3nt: TGTGCTAGCAGCTTAGGGGGGGATGAGCAGTTCTTC

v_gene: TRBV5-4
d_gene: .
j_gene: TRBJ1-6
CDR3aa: CASSLAPQGSNSPLHF
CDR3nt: TGTGCCAGCAGCTTGGCACCACAGGGTAGTAATTCACCCCTCCACTTT

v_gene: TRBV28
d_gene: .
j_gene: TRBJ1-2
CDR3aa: CANSPRARNYGYTF
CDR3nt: TGTGCCAACTCACCTAGAGCTCGGAATTATGGCTACACCTTC

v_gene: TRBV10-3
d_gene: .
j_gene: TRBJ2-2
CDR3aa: CAISAKPTSSTGELFF
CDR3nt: TGTGCCATCAGTGCGAAACCCACGTCTTCCACCGGGGAGCTGTTTTTT

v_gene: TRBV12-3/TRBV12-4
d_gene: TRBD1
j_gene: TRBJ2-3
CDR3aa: CASQGDKDTQYF
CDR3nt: TGTGCCAGTCAGGGGGACAAAGATACGCAGTATTTT

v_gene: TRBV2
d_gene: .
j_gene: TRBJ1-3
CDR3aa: CAATDPQVYGNTIYF
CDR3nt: TGTGCCGCAACGGACCCACAGGTCTACGGAAACACCATATATTTT

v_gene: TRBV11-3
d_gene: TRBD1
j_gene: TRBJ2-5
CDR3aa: CASSQGQGAAGRETQYF
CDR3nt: TGTGCCAGCAGCCAGGGACAGGGGGCGGCGGGGCGAGAGACCCAGTACTTC

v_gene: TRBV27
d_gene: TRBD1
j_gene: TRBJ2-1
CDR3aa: CASSLKSGQVKDEQFF
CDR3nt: TGTGCCAGCAGTTTAAAATCGGGACAGGTTAAGGATGAGCAGTTCTTC

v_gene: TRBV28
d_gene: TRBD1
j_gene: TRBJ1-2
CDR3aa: CASGQAVRGYTF
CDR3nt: TGTGCCAGTGGACAGGCCGTAAGGGGCTACACCTTC

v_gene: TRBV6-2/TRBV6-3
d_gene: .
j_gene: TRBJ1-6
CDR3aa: CASSWLQVNSPLHF
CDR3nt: TGTGCCAGCAGTTGGTTACAGGTGAATTCACCCCTCCACTTT

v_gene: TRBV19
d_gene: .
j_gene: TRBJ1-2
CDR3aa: CASSTQPNYGYTF
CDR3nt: TGTGCCAGTAGTACCCAACCAAACTATGGCTACACCTTC

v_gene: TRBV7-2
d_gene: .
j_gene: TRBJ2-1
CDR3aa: CASSFSRAYNEQFF
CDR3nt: TGTGCCAGCAGCTTCTCGCGGGCCTACAATGAGCAGTTCTTC

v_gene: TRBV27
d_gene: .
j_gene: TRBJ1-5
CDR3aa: CASSLREDQPQHF
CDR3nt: TGTGCCAGCAGTTTAAGGGAGGATCAGCCCCAGCATTTT

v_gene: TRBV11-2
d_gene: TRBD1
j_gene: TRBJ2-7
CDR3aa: CASSFLDRGSYEQYF
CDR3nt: TGTGCCAGCAGCTTTCTGGACAGGGGGTCCTACGAGCAGTACTTC

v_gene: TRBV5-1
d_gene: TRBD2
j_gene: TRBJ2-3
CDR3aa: CASRSGLAGTYTDTQYF
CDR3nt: TGCGCCAGCCGTTCCGGACTAGCGGGGACATACACAGATACGCAGTATTTT

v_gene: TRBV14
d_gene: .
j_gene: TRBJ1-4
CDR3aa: CASSQVRGANEKLFF
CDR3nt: TGTGCCAGCAGCCAAGTCCGGGGGGCTAATGAAAAACTGTTTTTT

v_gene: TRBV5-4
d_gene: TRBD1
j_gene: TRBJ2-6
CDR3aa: CASSPGQRMRGANVLTF
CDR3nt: TGTGCCAGCAGCCCGGGACAGAGAATGAGAGGGGCCAACGTCCTGACTTTC

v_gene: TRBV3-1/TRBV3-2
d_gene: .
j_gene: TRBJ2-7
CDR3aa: CASSQVGPSYEQYF
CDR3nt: TGTGCCAGCAGCCAAGTGGGACCGTCCTACGAGCAGTACTTC

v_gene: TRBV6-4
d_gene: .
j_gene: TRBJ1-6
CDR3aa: CASSKTDLQLMGGYNSPLHF
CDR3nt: TGTGCCAGCAGTAAGACCGACCTCCAACTCATGGGCGGCTATAATTCACCCCTCCACTTT

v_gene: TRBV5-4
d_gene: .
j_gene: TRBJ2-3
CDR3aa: CASSLRSTDTQYF
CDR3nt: TGTGCCAGCAGCTTGCGGAGCACAGATACGCAGTATTTT

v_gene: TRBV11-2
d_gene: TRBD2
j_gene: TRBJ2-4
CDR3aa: CASSLFRLAGAKNIQYF
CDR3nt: TGTGCCAGCAGCTTATTTCGACTAGCGGGTGCCAAAAACATTCAGTACTTC

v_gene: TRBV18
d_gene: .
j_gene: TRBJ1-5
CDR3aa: CASSPGDINSNQPQHF
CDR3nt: TGTGCCAGCTCACCAGGGGACATTAATAGCAATCAGCCCCAGCATTTT

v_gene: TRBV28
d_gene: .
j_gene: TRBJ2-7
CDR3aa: CASSENRVFSYEQYF
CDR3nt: TGTGCCAGCAGCGAAAACAGGGTCTTTTCCTACGAGCAGTACTTC

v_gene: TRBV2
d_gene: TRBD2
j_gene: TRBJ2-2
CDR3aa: CASQRGANTGELFF
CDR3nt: TGTGCCAGTCAGCGGGGGGCGAACACCGGGGAGCTGTTTTTT

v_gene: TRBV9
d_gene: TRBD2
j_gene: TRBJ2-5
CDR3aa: CASSVASGGRGTQYF
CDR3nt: TGTGCCAGCAGCGTAGCCAGCGGGGGCCGGGGGACCCAGTACTTC

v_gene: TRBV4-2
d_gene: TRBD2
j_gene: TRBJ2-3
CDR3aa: CASSPLGGTSLTRDTQYF
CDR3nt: TGTGCCAGCAGCCCCCTCGGGGGGACTAGCCTTACTCGGGATACGCAGTATTTT

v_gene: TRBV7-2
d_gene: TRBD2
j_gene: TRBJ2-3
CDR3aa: CASSLVTSGRPADTQYF
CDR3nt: TGTGCCAGCAGCTTAGTCACTAGCGGGCGTCCCGCAGATACGCAGTATTTT

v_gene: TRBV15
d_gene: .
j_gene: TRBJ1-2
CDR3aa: CATRGGESNYGYTF
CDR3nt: TGTGCCACCAGAGGTGGGGAGTCTAACTATGGCTACACCTTC

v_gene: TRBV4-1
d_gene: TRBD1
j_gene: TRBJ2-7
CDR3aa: CASSAGPGTGGDEQYF
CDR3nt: TGCGCCAGCAGCGCAGGGCCCGGGACAGGGGGCGACGAGCAGTACTTC

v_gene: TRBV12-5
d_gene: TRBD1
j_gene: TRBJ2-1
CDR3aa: CASGSGTGAFHEQFF
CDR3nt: TGTGCTAGTGGTTCCGGGACAGGGGCTTTCCATGAGCAGTTCTTC

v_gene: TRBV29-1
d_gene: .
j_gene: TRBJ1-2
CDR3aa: CSVGGGAGGYTF
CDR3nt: TGCAGCGTTGGCGGAGGGGCGGGTGGCTACACCTTC

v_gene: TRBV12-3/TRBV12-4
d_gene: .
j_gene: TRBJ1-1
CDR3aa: CASSLYGGTEAFF
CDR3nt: TGTGCCAGCAGTTTATATGGGGGCACTGAAGCTTTCTTT

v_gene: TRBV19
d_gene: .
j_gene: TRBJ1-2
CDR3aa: CASSPSQGNYGYTF
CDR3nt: TGTGCCAGTAGTCCTTCGCAGGGCAACTATGGCTACACCTTC

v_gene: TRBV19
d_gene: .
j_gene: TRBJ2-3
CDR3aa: CASSRGLPRMSDTQYF
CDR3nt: TGTGCCAGTAGTAGGGGACTGCCTCGGATGTCAGATACGCAGTATTTT

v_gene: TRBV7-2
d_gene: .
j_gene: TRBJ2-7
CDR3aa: CASSLGGTSEQYF
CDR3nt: TGTGCCAGCAGCTTAGGGGGGACAAGCGAGCAGTACTTC

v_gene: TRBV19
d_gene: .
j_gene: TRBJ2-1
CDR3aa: CASSKGELSYNEQFF
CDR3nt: TGTGCCAGTAGTAAGGGAGAACTCTCCTACAATGAGCAGTTCTTC

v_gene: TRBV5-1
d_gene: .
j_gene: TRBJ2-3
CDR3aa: CASSSLSDTQYF
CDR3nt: TGCGCCAGCAGCTCGTTATCAGATACGCAGTATTTT

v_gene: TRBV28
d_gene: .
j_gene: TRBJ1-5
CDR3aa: CASSLKGSNQPQHF
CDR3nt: TGTGCCAGCAGTTTAAAGGGTAGCAATCAGCCCCAGCATTTT

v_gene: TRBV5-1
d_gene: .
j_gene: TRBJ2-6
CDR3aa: CASSLGGTGANVLTF
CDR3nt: TGCGCCAGCAGCTTGGGAGGAACTGGGGCCAACGTCCTGACTTTC

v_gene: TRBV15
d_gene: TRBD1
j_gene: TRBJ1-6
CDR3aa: CATSRDIVQGASPLHF
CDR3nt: TGTGCCACCAGCAGAGATATTGTTCAGGGGGCTTCACCCCTCCACTTT

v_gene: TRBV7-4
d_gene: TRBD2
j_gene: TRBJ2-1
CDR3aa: CASSLRGGGAPRSYNEQFF
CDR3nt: TGTGCCAGCAGCTTACGGGGCGGGGGGGCCCCCCGCTCCTACAATGAGCAGTTCTTC

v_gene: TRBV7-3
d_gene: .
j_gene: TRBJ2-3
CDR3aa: CASSPNTRDTQYF
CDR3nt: TGTGCCAGCAGCCCAAATACTCGCGATACGCAGTATTTT

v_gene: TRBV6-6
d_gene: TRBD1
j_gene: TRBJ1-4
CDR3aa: CASVFGTGGLSEKLFF
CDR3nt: TGTGCCAGCGTTTTCGGGACAGGGGGCCTTAGTGAAAAACTGTTTTTT

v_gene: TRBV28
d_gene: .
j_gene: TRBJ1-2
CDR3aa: CASSRGNNYGYTF
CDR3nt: TGTGCCAGCAGTCGGGGGAATAACTATGGCTACACCTTC

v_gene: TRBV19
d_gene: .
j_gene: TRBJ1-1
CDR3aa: CASSVSNREGVEAFF
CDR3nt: TGTGCCAGTAGTGTTTCTAACAGGGAGGGGGTCGAAGCTTTCTTT

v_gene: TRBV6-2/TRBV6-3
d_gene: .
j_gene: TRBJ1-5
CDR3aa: CASSQGTFNQPQHF
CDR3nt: TGTGCCAGCAGCCAGGGGACGTTCAATCAGCCCCAGCATTTT

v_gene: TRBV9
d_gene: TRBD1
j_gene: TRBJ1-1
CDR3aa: CASSQGGGTEAFF
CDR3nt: TGTGCCAGCAGCCAGGGGGGGGGCACTGAAGCTTTCTTT

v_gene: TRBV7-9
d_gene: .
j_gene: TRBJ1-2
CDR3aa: CASSLRFYGYTF
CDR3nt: TGTGCCAGCAGCCTCCGGTTCTATGGCTACACCTTC

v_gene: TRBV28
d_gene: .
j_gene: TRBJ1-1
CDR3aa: CASRVLLRHEAFF
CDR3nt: TGTGCCAGCAGAGTCCTACTGAGGCATGAAGCTTTCTTT

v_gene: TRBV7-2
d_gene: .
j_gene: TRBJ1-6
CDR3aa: CASSPPQVGANSPLHF
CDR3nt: TGTGCCAGCAGTCCCCCGCAAGTTGGAGCGAATTCACCCCTCCACTTT

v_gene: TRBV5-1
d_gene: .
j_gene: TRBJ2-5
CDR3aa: CASSLGWEETQYF
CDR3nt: TGCGCCAGCAGCTTGGGGTGGGAAGAGACCCAGTACTTC

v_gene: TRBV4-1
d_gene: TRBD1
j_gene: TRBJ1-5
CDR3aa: CASSPGTANSNQPQHF
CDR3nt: TGCGCCAGCAGCCCCGGGACAGCTAATAGCAATCAGCCCCAGCATTTT

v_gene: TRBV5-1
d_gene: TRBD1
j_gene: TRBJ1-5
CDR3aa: CASSPGTGNQPQHF
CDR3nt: TGCGCCAGCAGCCCCGGGACAGGTAATCAGCCCCAGCATTTT